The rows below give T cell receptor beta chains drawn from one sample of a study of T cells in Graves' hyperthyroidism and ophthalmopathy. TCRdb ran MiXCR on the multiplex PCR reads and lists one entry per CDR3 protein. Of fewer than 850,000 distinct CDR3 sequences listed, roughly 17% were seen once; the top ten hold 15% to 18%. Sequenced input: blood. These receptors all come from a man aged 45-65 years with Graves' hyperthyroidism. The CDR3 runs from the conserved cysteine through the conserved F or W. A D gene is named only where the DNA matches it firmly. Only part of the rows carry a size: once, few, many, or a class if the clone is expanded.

CDR3aa: CASSLGSSFSGANVLTF
CDR3nt: TGTGCCAGCAGCTTAGGTAGCAGCTTCTCTGGGGCCAACGTCCTGACTTTC
abundance: many
len: 17
d_gene: .
j_gene: TRBJ2-6
v_gene: TRBV7-8

CDR3aa: CSASSLYSGPYEQYF
CDR3nt: TGCAGTGCCAGCTCCCTGTACTCAGGTCCCTACGAGCAGTACTTC
abundance: few
len: 15
d_gene: .
j_gene: TRBJ2-7
v_gene: TRBV20-1

CDR3aa: CAWSAQVYGYTF
CDR3nt: TGTGCCTGGAGTGCCCAGGTCTATGGCTACACCTTC
abundance: many
len: 12
d_gene: .
j_gene: TRBJ1-2
v_gene: TRBV30

CDR3aa: CASSLDGGRAYEQYF
CDR3nt: TGCGCCAGCAGCCTGGACGGCGGTAGGGCCTACGAGCAGTACTTC
abundance: .
len: 15
d_gene: .
j_gene: TRBJ2-7
v_gene: TRBV5-1

CDR3aa: CASSERLATIYNEQFF
CDR3nt: TGTGCCAGCAGTGAGCGACTAGCGACCATTTACAATGAGCAGTTCTTC
abundance: .
len: 16
d_gene: TRBD2
j_gene: TRBJ2-1
v_gene: TRBV6-1

CDR3aa: CASSLFDGSYEQYF
CDR3nt: TGTGCCAGCAGTTTATTTGACGGCTCCTACGAGCAGTACTTC
abundance: many
len: 14
d_gene: .
j_gene: TRBJ2-7
v_gene: TRBV12-3/TRBV12-4

CDR3aa: CAISEHSNEKLFF
CDR3nt: TGTGCCATCAGTGAGCACAGTAACGAAAAACTGTTTTTT
abundance: .
len: 13
d_gene: .
j_gene: TRBJ1-4
v_gene: TRBV10-3

CDR3aa: CASSDFRRGNTEAFF
CDR3nt: TGTGCCAGCAGTGATTTCCGACGTGGGAACACTGAAGCTTTCTTT
abundance: .
len: 15
d_gene: .
j_gene: TRBJ1-1
v_gene: TRBV25-1

CDR3aa: CASSIGGSTGELFF
CDR3nt: TGTGCCAGTAGTATAGGTGGGAGCACCGGGGAGCTGTTTTTT
abundance: .
len: 14
d_gene: .
j_gene: TRBJ2-2
v_gene: TRBV19

CDR3aa: CASSLNCSEKCYEQFF
CDR3nt: TGTGCCAGCAGCTTAAATTGCTCGGAAAAATGCTATGAGCAGTTCTTC
abundance: many
len: 16
d_gene: .
j_gene: TRBJ2-1
v_gene: TRBV7-3

CDR3aa: CAWSLSGTSKNIQYF
CDR3nt: TGTGCCTGGAGTCTATCCGGGACTTCCAAAAACATTCAGTACTTC
abundance: many
len: 15
d_gene: .
j_gene: TRBJ2-4
v_gene: TRBV30

CDR3aa: CSALLAGVYEQYF
CDR3nt: TGCAGTGCATTACTAGCGGGGGTTTACGAGCAGTACTTC
abundance: .
len: 13
d_gene: TRBD2
j_gene: TRBJ2-7
v_gene: TRBV20-1

CDR3aa: CASSPFQADTDTQYF
CDR3nt: TGTGCCAGCTCACCGTTCCAGGCGGACACAGATACGCAGTATTTT
abundance: many
len: 15
d_gene: .
j_gene: TRBJ2-3
v_gene: TRBV18

CDR3aa: CASSSPLTIGYTF
CDR3nt: TGTGCCAGCAGTTCACCCCTAACTATAGGCTACACCTTC
abundance: few
len: 13
d_gene: .
j_gene: TRBJ1-2
v_gene: TRBV28